This paragraph covers one TCR beta chain sequence. Its antigen is currently unknown. Sequencing was performed with immunoSEQ multiplex PCR; in TCRdb, only in-frame clones are kept and a portion is missing. The top ten clones hold approximately 0.95% of a sample with 250,000 to 400,000 clones, roughly 86% of them seen once. Trimming took off 6 bases at V and 7 bases at J, with 13 bases between the two ends. The CDR3 has 13 residues. Germline V gene sequence: CDR1 SGHAT, CDR2 FQNNGV. The donors were in the approximately 110-subject validation cohort; that cohort was separate from the 666-subject first cohort. The data were obtained in a study of cytomegalovirus exposure and HLA in healthy donors. General observations from the study: In a later analysis, first-cohort TCR clusters were found to tend to co-occur in the 100 to 150 validation repertoires. Confirmation in vitro established that a few CMV-associated chains were specific for CMV antigens.

The chain recombines TRBV11-2 with TRBJ2-1; tentative D call: TRBD1 (7 bases). The sequenced sample was PBMCs. This sequence originates from a young man in good health and CMV-seronegative. The CDR3 is CASRSGGWNEQFF. CDR3 in DNA: TGTGCCAGCAGGTCAGGGGGGTGGAATGAGCAGTTCTTC.